The rows below give T cell receptor beta chains drawn from one sample of a study of PD-1 blockade in classical Hodgkin lymphoma. Assay: immunoSEQ multiplex PCR; the TCRdb copy retains only in-frame clones and omits some. The sample yields roughly 18,000 clones, over 55% seen once. The input for sequencing was peripheral blood mononuclear cells (PBMCs), taken before the second cycle of nivolumab. The origin of the receptors is a human donor with classical Hodgkin lymphoma. Each CDR3 is given with its conserved first and last residue. The D gene is left open where the match is weak. A row's size may be missing; if present it is once, few, many or a size class.

.	TRBV6-5	once	TRBJ2-2	CASSQGAGELFF	TGTGCCAGCAGTCAGGGAGCCGGGGAGCTGTTTTTT
.	TRBV21-1	.	TRBJ2-7	CASSKRSRPSIYPYEQYF	TGTGCCAGCAGCAAAAGGTCTCGTCCCTCCATTTATCCCTACGAGCAGTACTTC
TRBD1	TRBV7-8	.	TRBJ1-2	CASSPGQGARYGYTF	TGTGCCAGCAGCCCGGGACAGGGGGCTAGATATGGCTACACCTTC
.	TRBV10-2	.	TRBJ2-2	CASSDPNREVPGELFF	TGCGCCAGCAGTGATCCCAACAGGGAGGTTCCCGGGGAGCTGTTTTTT
.	TRBV5-4	.	TRBJ2-5	CASSLLDSQETQYF	TGTGCCAGCAGCTTACTGGACTCGCAAGAGACCCAGTACTTC
.	TRBV15	few	TRBJ1-1	CATSRDRESNTEAFF	TGTGCCACCAGCAGAGATCGGGAATCGAACACTGAAGCTTTCTTT
.	TRBV7-9	few	TRBJ2-1	CASNGGNEQFF	TGTGCCAGCAACGGAGGGAATGAGCAGTTCTTC
.	TRBV2	.	TRBJ2-3	CASSGGRTDTQYF	TGTGCCAGCAGTGGGGGGCGAACAGATACGCAGTATTTT
TRBD1	TRBV7-8	.	TRBJ2-5	CASRQGQMRETQYF	TGTGCCAGCAGACAGGGGCAGATGAGGGAGACCCAGTACTTC
TRBD2	TRBV4-1	once	TRBJ2-5	CASSRGLAEGVETQYF	TGCGCCAGCAGCCGGGGACTAGCGGAGGGGGTGGAGACCCAGTACTTC
.	TRBV20-1	.	TRBJ2-7	CSAQSNYEQYF	TGCAGTGCACAGAGTAACTACGAGCAGTACTTC
.	TRBV5-1	.	TRBJ2-5	CASSLGTSSHQETQYF	TGCGCCAGCAGCTTAGGGACGTCTAGCCACCAAGAGACCCAGTACTTC
.	TRBV18	.	TRBJ1-1	CASSPGQNTEAFF	TGTGCCAGCTCCCCGGGACAGAACACTGAAGCTTTCTTT
.	TRBV4-1	.	TRBJ1-4	CASSQGVGPYNEKLFF	TGCGCCAGCAGCCAAGGAGTTGGTCCGTATAATGAAAAACTGTTTTTT
TRBD1	TRBV29-1	.	TRBJ1-1	CSVLGQGAGAFF	TGCAGCGTTTTGGGACAGGGGGCGGGAGCTTTCTTT
.	TRBV5-1	few	TRBJ2-3	CASSLRRPSTDTQYF	TGCGCCAGCAGCCTAAGGCGTCCTAGCACAGATACGCAGTATTTT
TRBD2	TRBV9	.	TRBJ2-1	CASSVGVSGSGDNEQFF	TGTGCCAGCAGCGTAGGGGTTAGCGGGAGTGGGGACAATGAGCAGTTCTTC
TRBD1	TRBV5-1	few	TRBJ1-4	CASSRSGTGDEKLFF	TGCGCCAGCAGCCGTTCCGGGACAGGGGACGAAAAACTGTTTTTT
TRBD2	TRBV4-1	.	TRBJ2-1	CASSQDPPSGTLQFF	TGCGCCAGCAGCCAAGATCCCCCTAGCGGGACTTTACAGTTCTTC
.	TRBV9	.	TRBJ2-7	CASSPFESTPYEQYF	TGTGCCAGCAGCCCATTTGAAAGCACCCCCTACGAGCAGTACTTC
.	TRBV6-5	.	TRBJ1-1	CASNPWFGTEAFF	TGTGCCAGCAATCCATGGTTTGGCACTGAAGCTTTCTTT
.	TRBV14	.	TRBJ2-7	CASSRQTGLEQYF	TGTGCCAGCAGCCGTCAAACAGGTTTGGAGCAGTACTTC
.	TRBV11-2	.	TRBJ2-7	CASSLELGSSYEQYF	TGTGCCAGCAGCTTAGAATTGGGCAGCTCCTACGAGCAGTACTTC
.	TRBV11-2	.	TRBJ2-7	CASTRQGRGGEQYF	TGTGCCAGCACCAGACAGGGGAGGGGAGGGGAGCAGTACTTC
.	TRBV9	.	TRBJ2-5	CASSVRGSQETQYF	TGTGCCAGCAGCGTAAGGGGGAGCCAAGAGACCCAGTACTTC
.	TRBV28	few	TRBJ2-4	CASSFQGLMVRYF	TGTGCCAGCAGTTTCCAGGGGCTGATGGTTCGGTACTTC
.	TRBV4-2	.	TRBJ2-6	CASSQGTGANVLTF	TGTGCCAGCAGCCAAGGCACAGGGGCCAACGTCCTGACTTTC
TRBD1	TRBV19	few	TRBJ1-2	CASRGNYGYTF	TGTGCCAGCAGGGGGAACTATGGCTACACCTTC
TRBD1	TRBV28	.	TRBJ1-4	CASSLHGTGIGEKLFF	TGTGCCAGCAGTTTGCACGGGACAGGGATCGGTGAAAAACTGTTTTTT
TRBD1	TRBV9	medium-sized	TRBJ2-7	CASSEGAESYEQYF	TGTGCCAGCAGCGAGGGGGCCGAGTCCTACGAGCAGTACTTC
.	TRBV29-1	.	TRBJ2-3	CSADTDTQYF	TGCAGCGCTGACACAGATACGCAGTATTTT
.	TRBV6-5	.	TRBJ1-6	CASSQGLNSPLHF	TGTGCCAGCAGTCAGGGGCTTAATTCACCCCTCCACTTT
.	TRBV2	.	TRBJ2-1	CASSATFSYNEQFF	TGTGCCAGCAGTGCAACTTTCTCCTACAATGAGCAGTTCTTC
.	TRBV19	.	TRBJ2-1	CASSISASSYNEQFF	TGTGCCAGTAGTATCTCGGCGAGCTCCTACAATGAGCAGTTCTTC
.	TRBV18	.	TRBJ2-7	CASSPQGGNYEQYF	TGTGCCAGCTCACCACAGGGCGGGAATTACGAGCAGTACTTC
TRBD2	TRBV7-2	few	TRBJ2-1	CASSLAAQRERNEQFF	TGTGCCAGCAGCTTAGCGGCCCAGCGGGAGCGGAATGAGCAGTTCTTC
.	TRBV6-1	once	TRBJ2-1	CASSLWGQFF	TGTGCCAGCAGTCTCTGGGGGCAGTTCTTC
TRBD1	TRBV11-2	.	TRBJ2-7	CASSGRQGPYEQYF	TGTGCCAGCAGCGGACGACAGGGGCCCTACGAGCAGTACTTC
.	TRBV15	once	TRBJ1-2	CATSRAPGTLDGYTF	TGTGCCACCAGCAGAGCCCCCGGGACACTGGATGGCTACACCTTC
TRBD1	TRBV6-5	.	TRBJ2-7	CASTRTGGYEQYF	TGTGCCAGCACCCGGACAGGCGGGTACGAGCAGTACTTC
TRBD1	TRBV9	few	TRBJ2-7	CASSPRTGLRSPEQYF	TGTGCCAGCAGCCCCCGGACAGGTCTCAGGTCGCCCGAGCAGTACTTC
.	TRBV9	.	TRBJ2-7	CASSPTSGSSVEQYF	TGTGCCAGCAGCCCGACTTCCGGGTCTAGCGTCGAGCAGTACTTC
.	TRBV4-1	few	TRBJ2-1	CASSQDEGVQFF	TGCGCCAGCAGCCAAGATGAAGGAGTTCAGTTCTTC
.	TRBV4-1	large	TRBJ1-1	CASSQTGVNTEAFF	TGCGCCAGCAGCCAAACGGGAGTGAACACTGAAGCTTTCTTT
TRBD2	TRBV4-1	medium-sized	TRBJ2-3	CASRFDLAGGTDTQYF	TGCGCCAGCAGATTTGACCTAGCGGGAGGCACAGATACGCAGTATTTT
.	TRBV5-6	.	TRBJ2-1	CASSFGVRQDRYNEQFF	TGTGCCAGCAGCTTCGGGGTTCGGCAGGATAGGTACAATGAGCAGTTCTTC
.	TRBV20-1	.	TRBJ1-6	CSGIGGAPLHF	TGCAGTGGGATAGGGGGTGCACCCCTCCACTTT
.	TRBV5-1	few	TRBJ1-6	CASSLEDGDYNSPLHF	TGCGCCAGCAGCTTGGAGGACGGGGATTATAATTCACCCCTCCACTTT
TRBD2	TRBV15	.	TRBJ2-7	CATSRAAGDEQYF	TGTGCCACCAGCAGAGCGGCGGGGGACGAGCAGTACTTC
.	TRBV6-5	once	TRBJ2-7	CASGKGQSSYEQYF	TGTGCCAGCGGTAAAGGACAAAGCTCCTACGAGCAGTACTTC
.	TRBV15	.	TRBJ2-3	CATSTGITQYF	TGTGCCACCAGCACCGGGATTACGCAGTATTTT
.	TRBV5-6	.	TRBJ2-2	CASSLGTLTGELFF	TGTGCCAGCAGCTTGGGGACTTTGACCGGGGAGCTGTTTTTT
TRBD1	TRBV6-1	.	TRBJ2-5	CASSEPGQGVRETQYF	TGTGCCAGCAGTGAACCGGGACAGGGGGTTAGGGAGACCCAGTACTTC
.	TRBV7-8	few	TRBJ1-4	CASSLTGKLFF	TGTGCCAGCAGCTTAACGGGAAAACTGTTTTTT
.	TRBV27	few	TRBJ2-7	CASSSNRNSYEQYF	TGTGCCAGCAGTTCGAACAGGAACTCCTACGAGCAGTACTTC
.	TRBV5-1	.	TRBJ1-2	CASKANYGYTF	TGCGCCAGCAAGGCTAACTATGGCTACACCTTC
TRBD1	TRBV16	.	TRBJ2-7	CASSQLGQGIITYEQYF	TGTGCCAGCAGCCAATTGGGACAGGGGATTATCACCTACGAGCAGTACTTC
.	TRBV5-1	.	TRBJ1-2	CASSLDSRDPYGYTF	TGCGCCAGCAGCTTGGATTCCAGGGACCCCTATGGCTACACCTTC
.	TRBV5-1	.	TRBJ2-5	CASSLGRPSQETQYF	TGCGCCAGCAGCTTGGGGCGGCCTAGCCAAGAGACCCAGTACTTC